This section outlines one T cell receptor beta chain sequence together with its context. Its antigen is unknown. Treatment here: oral pan-JAK inhibitor, 5-10 mg twice daily. Researchers took lesional scalp punch biopsies and peripheral blood from people who were alopecia areata patients. After isolation, RNA underwent reverse transcription to generate cDNA as the sequencing template. Measured with immunoSEQ multiplex PCR; TCRdb has only the in-frame clones, and not every one. The profile shows some 180,000 clones, roughly 50% of them singletons. The ends were cut back, 5 bases at V and 1 base at J, with 18 bases in the middle. CDR1 MNHEY and CDR2 SMNVEV come from the germline V gene (reference sequence). This CDR3 is built from 16 residues. The data belong to a study of CD8+ T cells in alopecia areata. In the study overall: Tofacitinib exposure lasted 6 to 18 months, followed by 6 months off drug. Affected scalp percentage determined the severity score of treated patients.

Regarding the study as a whole: It was lesional scalp, especially alopecia totalis/universalis, that showed higher clonality than normal scalp.

The input for sequencing was CD8+ T cells sorted from blood, taken at week 24, from a patient treated with tofacitinib. The origin of this receptor is a human donor with alopecia areata. The chain links TRBV27 to TRBJ2-7; tentative D call: TRBD2 (7 bases). In DNA form, the CDR3 reads TGTGCCAGCAGTACGCGGGTCGGGGGGCAGTCCTACGAGCAGTACTTC. It codes for CASSTRVGGQSYEQYF.